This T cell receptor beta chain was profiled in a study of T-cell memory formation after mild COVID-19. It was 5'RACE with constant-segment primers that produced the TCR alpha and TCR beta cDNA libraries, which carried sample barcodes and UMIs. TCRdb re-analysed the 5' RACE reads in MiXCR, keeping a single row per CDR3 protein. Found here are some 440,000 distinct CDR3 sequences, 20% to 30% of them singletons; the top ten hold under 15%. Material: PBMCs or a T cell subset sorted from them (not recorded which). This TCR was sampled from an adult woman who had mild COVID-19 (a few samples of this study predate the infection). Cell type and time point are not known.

CDR3 sequence: CASSYPGAELFF. CDR3 in DNA: TGTGCCAGCAGTTACCCGGGAGCGGAGCTGTTTTTT. The chain is built from TRBV6-2 or TRBV6-3 and TRBJ2-2; possible D gene TRBD2, 6 bases. This CDR3 spans 12 amino acids. CDR1 MNHEY and CDR2 SVGEGT come from the germline V gene. V shed 2 bases and J shed 10 bases, with 8 bases lying between them.